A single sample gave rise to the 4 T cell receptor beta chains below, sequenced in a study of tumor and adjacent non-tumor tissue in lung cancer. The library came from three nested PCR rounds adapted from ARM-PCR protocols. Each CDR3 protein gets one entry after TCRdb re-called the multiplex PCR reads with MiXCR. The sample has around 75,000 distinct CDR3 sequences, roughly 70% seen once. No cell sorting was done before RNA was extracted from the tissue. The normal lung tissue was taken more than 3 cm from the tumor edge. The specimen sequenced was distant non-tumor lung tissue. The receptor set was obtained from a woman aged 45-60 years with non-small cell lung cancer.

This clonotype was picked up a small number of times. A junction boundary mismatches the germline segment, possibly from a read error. The CDR3 protein is CVSSLQGSNEQFF. Written as DNA, the CDR3 is TGTGTCAGCAGTCTTCAGGGGAGCAATGAGCAGTTCTTC. V usage is TRBV12-3 or TRBV12-4 and J usage is TRBJ2-1; possibly TRBD1 for D (6 bases). The CDR3 runs 13 residues.

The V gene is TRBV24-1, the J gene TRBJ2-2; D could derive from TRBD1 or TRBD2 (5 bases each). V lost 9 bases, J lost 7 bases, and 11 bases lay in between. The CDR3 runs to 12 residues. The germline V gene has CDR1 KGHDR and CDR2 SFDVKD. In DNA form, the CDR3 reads TGTGCCACCGAGAGGGGTATCGGGGAGCTGTTTTTT. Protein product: CATERGIGELFF.

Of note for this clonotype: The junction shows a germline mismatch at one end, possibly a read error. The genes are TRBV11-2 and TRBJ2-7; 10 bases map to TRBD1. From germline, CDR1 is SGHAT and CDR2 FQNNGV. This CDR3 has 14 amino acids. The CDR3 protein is CASSITDRGSKQYF. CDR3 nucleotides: TGTGCTAGCAGCATAACGGACAGGGGGAGCAAGCAGTACTTC. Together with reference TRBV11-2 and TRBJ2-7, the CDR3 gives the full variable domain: EAGVAQSPRYKIIEKRQSVAFWCNPISGHATLYWYQQILGQGPKLLIQFQNNGVVDDSQLPKDRFSAERLKGVDSTLKIQPAKLEDSAVYLCASSITDRGSKQYFGPGTRLTVT.

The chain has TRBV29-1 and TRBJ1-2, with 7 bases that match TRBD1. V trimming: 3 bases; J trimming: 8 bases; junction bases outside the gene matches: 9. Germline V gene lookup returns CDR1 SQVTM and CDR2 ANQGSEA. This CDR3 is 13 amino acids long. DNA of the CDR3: TGCAGCGTTGACCCAGACAGGGAAAGGGGCTACACCTTC. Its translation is CSVDPDRERGYTF.